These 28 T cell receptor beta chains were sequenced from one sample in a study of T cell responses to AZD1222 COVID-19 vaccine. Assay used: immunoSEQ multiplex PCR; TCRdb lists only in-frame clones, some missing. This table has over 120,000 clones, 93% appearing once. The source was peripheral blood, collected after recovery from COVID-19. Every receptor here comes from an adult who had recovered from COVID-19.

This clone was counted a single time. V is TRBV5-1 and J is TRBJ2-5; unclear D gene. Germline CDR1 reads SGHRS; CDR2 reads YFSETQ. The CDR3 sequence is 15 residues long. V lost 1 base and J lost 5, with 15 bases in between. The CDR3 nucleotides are TGCGCCAGCAGCTTGTCAAGGGCCGGCGGCGAGACCCAGTACTTC. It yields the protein CASSLSRAGGETQYF.

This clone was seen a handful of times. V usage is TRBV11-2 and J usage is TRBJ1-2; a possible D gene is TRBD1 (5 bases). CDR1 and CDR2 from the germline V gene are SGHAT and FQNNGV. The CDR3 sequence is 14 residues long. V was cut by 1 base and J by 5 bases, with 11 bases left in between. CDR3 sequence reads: CASSLVGAGYGYTF. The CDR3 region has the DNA TGTGCCAGCAGCTTAGTAGGGGCCGGATATGGCTACACCTTC.

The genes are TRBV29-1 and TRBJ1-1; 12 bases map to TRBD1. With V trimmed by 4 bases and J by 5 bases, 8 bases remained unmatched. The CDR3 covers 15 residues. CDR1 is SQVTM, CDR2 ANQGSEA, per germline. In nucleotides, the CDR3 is TGCAGCGTTGTTCCGGGACAGGGGGCTTGGACTGAAGCTTTCTTT. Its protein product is CSVVPGQGAWTEAFF.

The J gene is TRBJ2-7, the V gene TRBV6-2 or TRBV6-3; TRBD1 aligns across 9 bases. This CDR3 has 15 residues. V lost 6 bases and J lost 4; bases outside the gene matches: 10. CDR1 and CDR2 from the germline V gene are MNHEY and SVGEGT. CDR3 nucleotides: TGTGCCAGCAGCCCGGGACAGGGAGTTAGGTACGAGCAGTACTTC. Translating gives CASSPGQGVRYEQYF.

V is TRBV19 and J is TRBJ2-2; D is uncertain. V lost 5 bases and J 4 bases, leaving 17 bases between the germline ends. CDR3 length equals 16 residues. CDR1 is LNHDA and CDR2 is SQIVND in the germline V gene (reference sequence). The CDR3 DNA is TGTGCCAGTAGTCCCCGAGGAACGACCGGCACCGGGGAGCTGTTTTTT. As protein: CASSPRGTTGTGELFF.

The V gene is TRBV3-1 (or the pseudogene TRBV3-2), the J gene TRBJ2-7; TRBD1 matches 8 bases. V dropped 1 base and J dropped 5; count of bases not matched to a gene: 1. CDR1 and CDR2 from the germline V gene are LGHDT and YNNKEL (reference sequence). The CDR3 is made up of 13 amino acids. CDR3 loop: CASSQGQGHEQYF. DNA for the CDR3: TGTGCCAGCAGCCAAGGACAGGGGCACGAGCAGTACTTC.

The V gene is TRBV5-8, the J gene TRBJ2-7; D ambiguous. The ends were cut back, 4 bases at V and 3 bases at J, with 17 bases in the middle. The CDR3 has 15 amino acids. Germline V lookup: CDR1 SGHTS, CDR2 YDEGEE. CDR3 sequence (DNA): TGTGCCAGCAGCGTGGGTGGTTCTGGCAACTACGAGCAGTACTTC. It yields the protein CASSVGGSGNYEQYF.

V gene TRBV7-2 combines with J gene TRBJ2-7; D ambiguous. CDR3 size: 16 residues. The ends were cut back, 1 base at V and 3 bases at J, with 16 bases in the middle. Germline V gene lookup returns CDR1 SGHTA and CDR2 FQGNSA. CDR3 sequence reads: CASSLVSGPGGYEQYF. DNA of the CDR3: TGTGCCAGCAGCTTAGTCTCGGGCCCAGGCGGCTACGAGCAGTACTTC.

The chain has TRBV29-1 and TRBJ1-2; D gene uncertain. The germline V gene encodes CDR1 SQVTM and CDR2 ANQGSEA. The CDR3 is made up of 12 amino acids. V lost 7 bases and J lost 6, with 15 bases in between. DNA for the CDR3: TGCAGCGCCCTGGAATGGGAAGATGGCTACACCTTC. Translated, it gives CSALEWEDGYTF.

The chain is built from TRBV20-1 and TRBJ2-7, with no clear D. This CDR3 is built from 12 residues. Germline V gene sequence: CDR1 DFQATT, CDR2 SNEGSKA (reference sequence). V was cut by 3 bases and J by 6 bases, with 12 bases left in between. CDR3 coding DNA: TGCAGTGCTAGTCGTGATACCGGCGAGCAGTACTTC. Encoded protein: CSASRDTGEQYF.

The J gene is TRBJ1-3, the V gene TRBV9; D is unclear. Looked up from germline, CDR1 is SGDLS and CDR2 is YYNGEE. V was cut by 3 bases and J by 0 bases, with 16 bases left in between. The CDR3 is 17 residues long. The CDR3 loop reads CASSGGPQASSGNTIYF. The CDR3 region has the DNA TGTGCCAGCAGCGGAGGCCCCCAGGCGAGCTCTGGAAACACCATATATTTT.

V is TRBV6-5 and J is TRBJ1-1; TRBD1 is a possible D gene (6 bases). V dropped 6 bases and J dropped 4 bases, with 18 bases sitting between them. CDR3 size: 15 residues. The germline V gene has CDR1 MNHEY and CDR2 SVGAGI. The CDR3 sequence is CASSSIQGFFTEAFF. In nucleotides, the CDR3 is TGTGCCAGCAGCTCCATACAGGGTTTTTTCACTGAAGCTTTCTTT.

DNA of the CDR3: TGTGCCAGCAGTCCCTCCTCCACGACAGGGGGCGGGGGGGACACTGAAGCTTTCTTT. This codes for CASSPSSTTGGGGDTEAFF. The chain is built from TRBV28 and TRBJ1-1, with 10 bases identical to TRBD1. The length of the CDR3 is 19 residues. In germline, CDR1 is MDHEN, CDR2 SYDVKM. V trimming: 5 bases; J trimming: 3 bases; junction bases outside the gene matches: 18.

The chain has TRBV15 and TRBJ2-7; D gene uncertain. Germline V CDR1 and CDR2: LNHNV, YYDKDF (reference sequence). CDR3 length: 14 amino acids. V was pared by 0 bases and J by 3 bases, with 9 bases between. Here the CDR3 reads CATSRDWGNYEQYF. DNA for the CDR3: TGTGCCACCAGCAGAGATTGGGGAAACTACGAGCAGTACTTC.

CDR3 in DNA: TGCGCCAGCAGCTTTCTCCCGTCCGATGGCTACACCTTC. Translating it yields CASSFLPSDGYTF. The chain combines TRBV5-1 with TRBJ1-2; no clear D gene. V lost 2 bases and J lost 6, with 11 bases in between. Per germline, CDR1 SGHRS and CDR2 YFSETQ. This CDR3 has 13 amino acids.

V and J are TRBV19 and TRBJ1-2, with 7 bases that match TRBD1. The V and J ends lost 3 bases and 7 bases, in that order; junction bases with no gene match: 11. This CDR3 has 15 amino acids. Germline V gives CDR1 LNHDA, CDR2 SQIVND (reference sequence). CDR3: CASSIGDRSQAGYTF. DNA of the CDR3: TGTGCCAGTAGTATTGGGGACAGAAGCCAAGCTGGCTACACCTTC.

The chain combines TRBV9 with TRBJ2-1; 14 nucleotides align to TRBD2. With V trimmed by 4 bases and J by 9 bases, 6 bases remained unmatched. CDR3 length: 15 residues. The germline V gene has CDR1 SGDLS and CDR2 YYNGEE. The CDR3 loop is CASSPGLAGVFEQFF. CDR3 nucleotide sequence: TGTGCCAGCAGCCCGGGACTAGCGGGAGTCTTTGAGCAGTTCTTC.

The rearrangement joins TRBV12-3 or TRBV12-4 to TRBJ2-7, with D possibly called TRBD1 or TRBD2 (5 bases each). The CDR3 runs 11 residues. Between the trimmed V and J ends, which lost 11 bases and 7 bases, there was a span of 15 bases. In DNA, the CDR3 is TGTGCCGGGACCGGCCTAGAAGAGCAGTACTTC. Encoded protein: CAGTGLEEQYF.

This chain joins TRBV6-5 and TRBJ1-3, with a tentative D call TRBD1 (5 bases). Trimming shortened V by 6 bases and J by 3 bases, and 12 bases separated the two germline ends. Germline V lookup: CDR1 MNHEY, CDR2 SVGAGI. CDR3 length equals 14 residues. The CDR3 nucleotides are TGTGCCAGCAGCGGACGACAGCATGGAAACACCATATATTTT. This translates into CASSGRQHGNTIYF.

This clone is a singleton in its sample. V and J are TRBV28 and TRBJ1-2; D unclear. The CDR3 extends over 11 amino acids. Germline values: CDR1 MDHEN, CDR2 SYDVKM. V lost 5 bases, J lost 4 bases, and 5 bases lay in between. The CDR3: CASSTAYGYTF. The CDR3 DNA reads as TGTGCCAGCAGTACCGCCTATGGCTACACCTTC.

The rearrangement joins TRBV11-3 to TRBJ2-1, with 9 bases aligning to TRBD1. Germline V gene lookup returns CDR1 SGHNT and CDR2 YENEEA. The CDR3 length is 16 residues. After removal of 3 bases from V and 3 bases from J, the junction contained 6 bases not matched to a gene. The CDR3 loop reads CASSFRQGVGYNEQFF. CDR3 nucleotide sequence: TGTGCCAGCAGCTTTCGACAGGGGGTGGGCTACAATGAGCAGTTCTTC.

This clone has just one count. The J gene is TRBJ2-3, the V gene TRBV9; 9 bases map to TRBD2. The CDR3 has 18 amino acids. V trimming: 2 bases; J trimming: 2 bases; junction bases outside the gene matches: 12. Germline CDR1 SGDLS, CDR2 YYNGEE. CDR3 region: CASSVATPTSGSTDTQYF. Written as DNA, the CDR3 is TGTGCCAGCAGCGTTGCGACTCCGACTAGCGGTTCCACAGATACGCAGTATTTT.

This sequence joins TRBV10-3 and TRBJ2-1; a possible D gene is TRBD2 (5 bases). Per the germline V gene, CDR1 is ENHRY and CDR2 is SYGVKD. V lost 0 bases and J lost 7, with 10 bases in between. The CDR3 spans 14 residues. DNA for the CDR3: TGTGCCATCAGTGAGTCAATGACGGGGAATGAGCAGTTCTTC. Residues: CAISESMTGNEQFF.

CDR3 residues: CASSPSPGTGDGTEAFF. The CDR3 nucleotides are TGTGCCAGCTCACCGAGTCCCGGGACAGGGGACGGGACTGAAGCTTTCTTT. V usage is TRBV18 and J usage is TRBJ1-1; 10 bases are a match to TRBD1. Trimming at V came to 3 bases and at J to 5 bases, leaving 12 bases not matched to a gene. The CDR3 runs to 17 residues. In germline, CDR1 is KGHSH, CDR2 LQKENI. The full variable domain, rest sourced from reference TRBV18 and TRBJ1-1, is NAGVMQNPRHLVRRRGQEARLRCSPMKGHSHVYWYRQLPEEGLKFMVYLQKENIIDESGMPKERFSAEFPKEGPSILRIQQVVRGDSAAYFCASSPSPGTGDGTEAFFGQGTRLTVV.

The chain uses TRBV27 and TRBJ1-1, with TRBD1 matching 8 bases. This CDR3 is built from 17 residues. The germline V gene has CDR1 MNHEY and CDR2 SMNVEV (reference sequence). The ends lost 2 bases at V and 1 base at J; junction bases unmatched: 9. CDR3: CASSLGQGAGRNTEAFF. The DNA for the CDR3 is TGTGCCAGCAGTTTAGGGCAGGGGGCCGGGAGGAACACTGAAGCTTTCTTT.

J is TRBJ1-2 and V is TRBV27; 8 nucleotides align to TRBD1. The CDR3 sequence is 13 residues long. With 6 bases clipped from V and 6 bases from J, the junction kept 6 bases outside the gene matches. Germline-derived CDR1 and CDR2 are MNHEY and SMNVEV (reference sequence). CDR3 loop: CASSPDRGDGYTF. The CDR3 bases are TGTGCCAGCAGCCCTGACAGGGGTGATGGCTACACCTTC.

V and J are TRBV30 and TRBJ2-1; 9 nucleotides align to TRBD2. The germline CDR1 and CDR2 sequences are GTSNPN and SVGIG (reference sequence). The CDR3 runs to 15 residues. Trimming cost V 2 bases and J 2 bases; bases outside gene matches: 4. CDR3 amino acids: CAWSPLAGTYNEQFF. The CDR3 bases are TGTGCCTGGAGTCCACTAGCGGGTACCTACAATGAGCAGTTCTTC.

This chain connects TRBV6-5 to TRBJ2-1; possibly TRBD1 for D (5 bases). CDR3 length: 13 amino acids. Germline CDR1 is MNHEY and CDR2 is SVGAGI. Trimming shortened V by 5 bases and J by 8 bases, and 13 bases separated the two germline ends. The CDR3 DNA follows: TGTGCCAGCAGTAGGCCCCAGGGCTATGAGCAGTTCTTC. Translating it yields CASSRPQGYEQFF.